What follows describes a single T cell receptor (beta chain). What it binds is not known. The source of the sample is a study of CD8 T cells in ankylosing spondylitis. Findings of the study overall: The study looked at matched synovial fluid samples from ankylosing spondylitis patients. Disease-linked clones were reported to be significantly enriched there. As for the disease-linked clones, they showed a CD8+ phenotype and occurred at relatively low frequencies in peripheral blood. For ankylosing spondylitis blood, a TCR beta motif of about eight highly homologous variants appeared characteristic.

Preparation of TCR beta libraries was done by quantitative 5'-RACE with molecular barcodes. TCRdb fed the 5' RACE reads into MiXCR, producing one record per CDR3 protein. Altogether roughly 470,000 distinct CDR3 sequences are present, approximately 26% being singletons, with the ten largest covering roughly 0.9%. The TCR comes from a male donor with ankylosing spondylitis. Sequencing was carried out using blood, either unsorted or a sorted T cell fraction (not recorded which).

The CDR3 DNA sequence: TGTGCCAGCAGTTCTTGGGACAGGGGTAGTCGGGAAGCTTTCTTT. Amino acid sequence: CASSSWDRGSREAFF. V and J are TRBV6-5 and TRBJ1-1; 10 nucleotides align to TRBD1. This CDR3 comprises 15 residues. Germline-derived CDR1 and CDR2 are MNHEY and SVGAGI. The junction had 10 bases not matched to a gene; V was cut back by 4 bases and J by 8 bases.